Listed below are T cell receptor beta chains from one sample, sequenced in a study of brain T cells in children with intractable seizures. Generated by immunoSEQ multiplex PCR, the TCRdb table keeps only in-frame clones and is missing some. The table lists approximately 330,000 clones, roughly 93% of them singletons. The material was peripheral blood, obtained approximately 5 months after surgery. These receptors came from a boy in the first two years of life with tuberous sclerosis and intractable seizures. CDR3s include the opening cysteine and the closing phenylalanine or tryptophan. A D gene is named only where the DNA matches it firmly. Clone size appears in some rows only: once, few, many, or a class for an expanded clone.

d_gene,abundance,j_gene,v_gene,CDR3aa,CDR3nt
TRBD2,.,TRBJ2-1,TRBV25-1,CASSHSGGAYNEQFF,TGTGCCAGCAGTCATAGCGGGGGGGCCTACAATGAGCAGTTCTTC
.,.,TRBJ1-2,TRBV4-1,CASRDGNYGYTF,TGCGCCAGCAGGGACGGGAACTATGGCTACACCTTC
TRBD2,.,TRBJ2-1,TRBV5-1,CASSLGLAGGFNEQFF,TGCGCCAGCAGCTTGGGACTAGCGGGAGGGTTCAATGAGCAGTTCTTC
.,.,TRBJ1-2,TRBV24-1,CATSDSGDGYTF,TGTGCCACCAGTGATTCAGGGGATGGCTACACCTTC
.,.,TRBJ1-2,TRBV3-1/TRBV3-2,CASSQEGRLYGYTF,TGTGCCAGCAGCCAGGAAGGACGGCTCTATGGCTACACCTTC
.,.,TRBJ1-1,TRBV12-3/TRBV12-4,CASSLGENTEAFF,TGTGCCAGCAGCCTCGGGGAGAACACTGAAGCTTTCTTT
.,.,TRBJ1-2,TRBV6-6,CASSGARGLDYGYTF,TGTGCCAGCAGCGGGGCCAGAGGACTCGACTATGGCTACACCTTC
.,few,TRBJ2-7,TRBV30,CAWSIPRDISYEQYF,TGTGCCTGGAGTATACCGCGGGACATCTCCTACGAGCAGTACTTC
.,once,TRBJ2-5,TRBV5-6,CASSLFGGATQETQYF,TGTGCCAGCAGCTTGTTCGGGGGCGCGACCCAAGAGACCCAGTACTTC
.,.,TRBJ1-1,TRBV30,CAWKLGMNTEAFF,TGTGCCTGGAAGCTGGGGATGAACACTGAAGCTTTCTTT
.,once,TRBJ2-4,TRBV2,CASQAGAKNIQYF,TGTGCCAGCCAGGCAGGAGCCAAAAACATTCAGTACTTC
TRBD2,.,TRBJ2-7,TRBV7-3,CASSLLAGTSYEQYF,TGTGCCAGCAGCTTACTAGCGGGGACCTCCTACGAGCAGTACTTC
.,.,TRBJ2-7,TRBV11-2,CASSLVGGDPAEYEQYF,TGTGCCAGCAGCTTAGTAGGCGGTGATCCAGCGGAGTACGAGCAGTACTTC
TRBD2,.,TRBJ2-1,TRBV6-1,CASSVTSGGAYNEQFF,TGTGCCAGCAGTGTGACTAGCGGGGGAGCATACAATGAGCAGTTCTTC
.,few,TRBJ1-1,TRBV19,CASSIGTTRNTESFF,TGTGCCAGTAGTATAGGGACAACAAGGAACACTGAATCTTTCTTT
.,.,TRBJ1-4,TRBV7-9,CASSLLNEKLFF,TGTGCCAGCAGCTTACTCAATGAAAAACTGTTTTTT
TRBD2,.,TRBJ2-3,TRBV6-5,CASSYSSAGGPDTQYF,TGTGCCAGCAGTTACTCTAGCGCGGGGGGGCCAGATACGCAGTATTTT
.,.,TRBJ2-6,TRBV18,CASSPTGVRGANVLTF,TGTGCCAGCTCACCCACCGGGGTAAGAGGGGCCAACGTCCTGACTTTC
.,.,TRBJ2-7,TRBV12-3/TRBV12-4,CASSSGADEQYF,TGTGCCAGCAGTTCCGGCGCTGACGAGCAGTACTTC
.,.,TRBJ1-6,TRBV5-6,CASSSLQGYNSPLHF,TGTGCCAGCAGCTCACTACAGGGTTATAATTCACCCCTCCACTTT
.,.,TRBJ1-1,TRBV27,CASSLSVGPEAFF,TGTGCCAGCAGTTTATCGGTAGGGCCTGAAGCTTTCTTT
.,.,TRBJ1-4,TRBV15,CATTRGATNEKLFF,TGTGCCACCACCCGTGGGGCAACTAATGAAAAACTGTTTTTT
.,.,TRBJ2-7,TRBV30,CASRDMHEQYF,TGTGCCTCCAGGGACATGCACGAGCAGTACTTC
TRBD1,.,TRBJ1-3,TRBV6-5,CASSSATGAGNTIYF,TGTGCCAGCAGTTCCGCGACAGGGGCTGGAAACACCATATATTTT
.,.,TRBJ2-7,TRBV6-6,CASSYSGGEQYF,TGTGCCAGCAGTTACTCAGGGGGCGAGCAGTACTTC
.,.,TRBJ1-5,TRBV12-3/TRBV12-4,CASSTRGGQPQHF,TGTGCCAGCAGTACCAGGGGAGGTCAGCCCCAGCATTTT
TRBD1,.,TRBJ2-5,TRBV28,CASSLLGTGAQETQYF,TGTGCCAGCAGTTTACTCGGGACAGGGGCCCAAGAGACCCAGTACTTC
.,few,TRBJ2-3,TRBV30,CAWRGDTQYF,TGTGCCTGGAGGGGGGATACGCAGTATTTT
.,.,TRBJ1-4,TRBV2,CASSSQGGDNEKLFF,TGTGCCAGCAGTTCACAGGGTGGGGATAATGAAAAACTGTTTTTT
.,.,TRBJ2-1,TRBV7-9,CASSLRQVLAEDNEQFF,TGTGCCAGCAGCTTACGACAGGTCTTAGCCGAGGACAATGAGCAGTTCTTC
.,few,TRBJ1-1,TRBV6-1,CASSEAIWGGETEAFF,TGTGCCAGCAGTGAAGCAATTTGGGGGGGTGAGACTGAAGCTTTCTTT
.,few,TRBJ1-5,TRBV12-3/TRBV12-4,CASSFSGDQPQHF,TGTGCCAGCAGTTTTTCAGGGGATCAGCCCCAGCATTTT
TRBD2,.,TRBJ2-1,TRBV13,CASRPGLAGNNEQFF,TGTGCCAGCAGGCCTGGACTAGCGGGGAACAATGAGCAGTTCTTC
TRBD1,.,TRBJ2-7,TRBV28,CASREQLLGQGAYEQYF,TGTGCCAGCAGAGAACAATTATTGGGACAGGGGGCGTACGAGCAGTACTTC
TRBD1,.,TRBJ1-2,TRBV4-1,CASSAPGQGALRNYGYTF,TGCGCCAGCAGCGCCCCGGGACAGGGGGCTCTGAGGAACTATGGCTACACCTTC
TRBD1,.,TRBJ1-1,TRBV5-8,CASSDRGLANTEAFF,TGTGCCAGCAGCGACAGGGGTTTGGCGAACACTGAAGCTTTCTTT
.,.,TRBJ2-3,TRBV29-1,CSVEGATDTQYF,TGCAGCGTTGAGGGGGCCACAGATACGCAGTATTTT
.,.,TRBJ1-1,TRBV29-1,CSVEGGRVGDTEAFF,TGCAGCGTTGAGGGCGGCAGGGTAGGGGATACTGAAGCTTTCTTT
TRBD2,.,TRBJ2-1,TRBV6-2/TRBV6-3,CASSSVRAGGPSEQFF,TGTGCCAGCAGTTCGGTGCGAGCGGGGGGGCCTAGTGAGCAGTTCTTC
.,.,TRBJ2-3,TRBV5-4,CASSWTHRDPDTQYF,TGTGCCAGCAGCTGGACCCACAGGGACCCAGATACGCAGTATTTT
.,.,TRBJ1-1,TRBV6-1,CASSDDGGLDTEAFF,TGTGCCAGCAGTGATGATGGGGGGCTTGACACTGAAGCTTTCTTT
.,.,TRBJ2-3,TRBV9,CASSPPTGGDTQYF,TGTGCCAGCAGCCCCCCCACCGGGGGCGATACGCAGTATTTT
.,.,TRBJ1-1,TRBV11-2,CASSLEVGTEAFF,TGTGCCAGCAGCTTAGAGGTGGGAACTGAAGCTTTCTTT
.,once,TRBJ1-1,TRBV19,CAVRSHGTEAFF,TGTGCCGTCCGGTCTCATGGCACTGAAGCTTTCTTT
.,.,TRBJ1-2,TRBV25-1,CASSGHGPLDGYTF,TGTGCCAGCAGTGGACACGGACCTCTCGATGGCTACACCTTC